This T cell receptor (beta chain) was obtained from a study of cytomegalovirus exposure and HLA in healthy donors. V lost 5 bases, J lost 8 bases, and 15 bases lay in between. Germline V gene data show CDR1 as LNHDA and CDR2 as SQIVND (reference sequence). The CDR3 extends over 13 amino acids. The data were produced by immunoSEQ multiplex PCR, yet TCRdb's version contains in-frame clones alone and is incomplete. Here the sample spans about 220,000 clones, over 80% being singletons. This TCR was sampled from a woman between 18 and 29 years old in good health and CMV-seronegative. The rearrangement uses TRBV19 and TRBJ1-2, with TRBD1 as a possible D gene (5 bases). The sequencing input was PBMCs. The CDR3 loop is CASSPDQGLGYTF. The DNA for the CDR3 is TGTGCCAGTAGTCCTGACCAGGGATTAGGCTACACCTTC.